The 19 T cell receptor beta chains listed next were all sequenced from one sample in a study of T-cell memory formation after mild COVID-19 (dated by TCRdb to about 2021). Library construction relied on 5' RACE. The listed sequencing device is Illumina NovaSeq 6000. TCRdb took the public reads, trimmed them with fastp at Q25, ran MiXCR for clone calling and kept in-frame beta chains. Each record represents a unique CDR3 protein, reported with the most common genes and DNA among its rows. Present in this sample are more than 250,000 distinct CDR3 sequences, roughly 17% of which were seen just once. 22% of the sample rests with the top ten. The sample was PBMCs or a T cell subset sorted from them (not recorded which). The receptors were gathered from a young man who had mild COVID-19 (a few samples of this study predate the infection). The sample titles of this study are shuffled in the database, so cell type and time point are left out; the donor was told from shared clones.

The CDR3 here is CSARDSTSVTDTQYF. The CDR3 DNA follows: TGCAGTGCTAGAGATAGCACTAGCGTCACAGATACGCAGTATTTT. This rearrangement joins TRBV20-1 to TRBJ2-3; 7 bases align to TRBD2. The V gene end was trimmed by 0 bases and the J gene end by 2 bases; junction bases not matched to a gene: 5. The CDR3 is made up of 15 amino acids. Germline loops: CDR1 DFQATT, CDR2 SNEGSKA (reference sequence).

The sample holds a few counts of this clonotype. The chain carries TRBV6-2 or TRBV6-3 and TRBJ2-3; D gene unclear. Trimming cost V 7 bases and J 2 bases, with 13 bases left between them. CDR1 and CDR2 (germline): MNHEY, SVGEGT. The CDR3 consists of 14 residues. The CDR3 DNA follows: TGTGCCAGCAAGTGGGGTCGGATCACAGATACGCAGTATTTT. Protein product: CASKWGRITDTQYF.

J is TRBJ2-3 and V is TRBV12-3 or TRBV12-4; 8 bases are shared with TRBD2. V was clipped by 2 bases and J by 2 bases; unmatched bases: 3. The length of the CDR3 is 15 residues. The CDR3 nucleotides are TGTGCCAGCAGTTTATTAGCGGGGTACACAGATACGCAGTATTTT. Encoded protein: CASSLLAGYTDTQYF.

This clonotype was counted a few times. The V gene is TRBV24-1, the J gene TRBJ2-7; D gene uncertain. The CDR3 has 14 amino acids. Germline V CDR1 and CDR2: KGHDR, SFDVKD. The V end was cut by 8 bases, the J end by 0 bases, with 13 bases between. The chain's CDR3 is CATKICFSSYEQYV. The CDR3 DNA follows: TGTGCCACCAAAATCTGCTTTAGCTCCTACGAGCAGTACGTC.

This clonotype was seen only a few times. The chain uses TRBV18 and TRBJ1-2, with D possibly matching TRBD1 (6 bases). Trimming cost V 3 bases and J 5 bases, with 19 bases left between them. Germline V CDR1 and CDR2: KGHSH, LQKENI. The CDR3 sequence is 16 residues long. The CDR3 nucleotides are TGTGCCAGCTCACCGACGTTCGGGCAGGGGTGGTATGGCTACACCTTC. It yields the protein CASSPTFGQGWYGYTF.

The rearrangement joins TRBV5-8 to TRBJ2-7, with a possible D match to TRBD1 (6 bases). CDR1 and CDR2 (germline): SGHTS, YDEGEE. The germline V and J ends were trimmed by 4 bases and 9 bases, with 14 bases remaining between them. This CDR3 comprises 12 residues. The CDR3 reads CASSQAPRGQYV. CDR3 sequence (DNA): TGTGCCAGCAGCCAGGCCCCCAGGGGGCAGTACGTC.

This chain's CDR3 is CASSLSPHSYEQYF. For the CDR3, the DNA is TGTGCCAGCAGCCTCAGCCCTCACTCCTACGAGCAGTACTTC. The V gene is TRBV12-3 or TRBV12-4, the J gene TRBJ2-7; D unclear. The germline V and J ends were trimmed by 6 bases and 0 bases, with 12 bases remaining between them. The CDR3 contains 14 residues.

This sequence joins TRBV4-3 and TRBJ2-7, with a tentative D call TRBD1 (6 bases). Germline assignment: CDR1 LGHNA and CDR2 YSLEER. CDR3 length: 19 residues. With 0 bases removed from V and 2 bases from J, the gap between germline ends came to 23 bases. CDR3 residues: CASSQDLGAGRDSTYEQYF. In nucleotides, the CDR3 is TGCGCCAGCAGCCAAGATTTGGGGGCCGGTCGGGATTCCACCTACGAGCAGTACTTC.

This clonotype has a handful of counts. The chain combines TRBV11-2 with TRBJ2-7, with no clear D. Trimming took 5 bases from V and 4 from J, leaving 6 bases between them. This CDR3 spans 11 amino acids. CDR1 is SGHAT and CDR2 is FQNNGV in the germline V gene. This CDR3 is CASSAVYEQYV. The DNA for the CDR3 is TGTGCCAGCAGCGCCGTTTACGAGCAGTACGTC.

The chain has TRBV7-3 and TRBJ2-5, with 14 positions matching TRBD2. V gave up 1 base and J gave up 0 bases; unmatched junction bases: 1. Germline assignment: CDR1 SGHTA and CDR2 FQGTGA. The CDR3 runs 17 residues. CDR3 amino acids: CASSLKGLAGDQETQYF. As DNA, the CDR3 is TGTGCCAGCAGCTTAAAGGGACTAGCGGGGGACCAAGAGACCCAGTACTTC. Together with reference TRBV7-3 and TRBJ2-5, the CDR3 gives the full variable domain: GAGVSQTPSNKVTEKGKYVELRCDPISGHTALYWYRQSLGQGPEFLIYFQGTGAADDSGLPNDRFFAVRPEGSVSTLKIQRTERGDSAVYLCASSLKGLAGDQETQYFGPGTRLLVL.

This chain connects TRBV5-1 to TRBJ1-4; no clear D. The ends were cut back, 1 base at V and 0 bases at J, with 4 bases in the middle. Germline lookup yields CDR1 SGHRS and CDR2 YFSETQ. The CDR3 extends over 14 amino acids. The CDR3 DNA follows: TGCGCCAGCAGCTTGACAACAACTAATGAAAAACTGTTTTTT. This codes for CASSLTTTNEKLFF.

This clonotype has more than one count but fewer than ten. This sequence joins TRBV2 and TRBJ1-5, with D perhaps TRBD1 (5 bases). With 0 bases removed from V and 3 bases from J, the gap between germline ends came to 9 bases. The germline CDR1 and CDR2 sequences are SNHLY and FYNNEI. The CDR3 has 15 residues. The CDR3 spells CASSEAGRVNQPQHF. CDR3 bases: TGTGCCAGCAGTGAAGCCGGCAGGGTCAATCAGCCCCAGCATTTT.

The J gene is TRBJ2-3, the V gene TRBV29-1; D ambiguous. The CDR3 runs to 12 residues. Between the trimmed V and J ends, which lost 6 bases and 3 bases, there was a span of 10 bases. In germline, CDR1 is SQVTM, CDR2 ANQGSEA. The CDR3: CSVLPRTDTQYF. Here the CDR3 DNA reads TGCAGCGTCCTACCTAGGACAGATACGCAGTATTTT.

This chain connects TRBV7-8 to TRBJ2-1, with 7 nucleotides matching TRBD1. CDR3 length: 17 residues. Per the germline V gene, CDR1 is SGHVS and CDR2 is FQNEAQ. The V segment lost 3 bases and the J segment 0 bases; nucleotides outside the gene matches: 8. The CDR3 sequence: CASSFGTVGSSYNEQFF. Written as DNA, the CDR3 is TGTGCCAGCAGCTTTGGGACAGTTGGAAGCTCCTACAATGAGCAGTTCTTC.

This clonotype was counted a few times. The chain links TRBV12-3 or TRBV12-4 to TRBJ1-2; no clear D. V was clipped by 7 bases and J by 4 bases, with 13 bases between them. The CDR3 is made up of 13 amino acids. CDR3 sequence reads: CASTPGRIYGYTF. For the CDR3, the DNA is TGTGCCAGCACCCCGGGAAGAATCTATGGCTACACCTTC.

This clonotype has more than one count but fewer than ten. The V and J genes are TRBV12-3 or TRBV12-4 and TRBJ1-2, with 11 bases lining up with TRBD1. This CDR3 is 15 amino acids long. Unmatched junction bases numbered 9, after V lost 4 bases and J lost 8 bases. CDR3 bases: TGTGCCAGCAGTTACCCGGGACAGGGGGTCGGGGGCTACACCTTC. Translating it yields CASSYPGQGVGGYTF.

This clonotype was counted many times. J is TRBJ2-7 and V is TRBV5-6; 7 positions match TRBD2. From germline, CDR1 is SGHDT and CDR2 YYEEEE. The CDR3 runs 15 residues. J gave up 4 bases and V 2 bases, and 9 bases lay outside the gene matches. CDR3 protein: CASSFLTRGEYEQYF. The CDR3 DNA follows: TGTGCCAGCAGCTTTCTCACCCGGGGGGAGTACGAGCAGTACTTC.

The genes are TRBV27 and TRBJ2-3; D perhaps matches TRBD1 (5 bases). The V and J ends lost 10 bases and 0 bases respectively, with 23 bases between them. Germline CDR1 and CDR2: MNHEY and SMNVEV (reference sequence). This CDR3 comprises 17 residues. CDR3 protein: CATHHWTPSLSTDTQYF. The CDR3 DNA reads TGTGCCACCCATCATTGGACACCCTCTCTAAGCACAGATACGCAGTATTTT.

Only a few counts were recorded for this clonotype. V gene TRBV24-1 combines with J gene TRBJ1-2, with D unclear. The CDR3 covers 13 residues. V dropped 3 bases and J dropped 2 bases, with 6 bases sitting between them. Germline lookup yields CDR1 KGHDR and CDR2 SFDVKD. CDR3 DNA: TGTGCCACCAGTGATCGCAGGAACTATGGCTACACCTTC. It translates to CATSDRRNYGYTF.